Below, 13 T cell receptor beta chains from the same sample are listed, as sequenced in a study of T cells after yellow fever vaccination (dated by TCRdb to the late 2010s). The treatment or condition label corresponds to: live attenuated yellow fever vaccine strain. Library preparation was by 5' RACE. The sequencer was an Illumina NovaSeq 6000. The raw public reads went through TCRdb reprocessing: fastp at Q25, MiXCR clone calling, in-frame beta chains kept. Each entry is one CDR3 protein sequence, shown with its most common DNA and genes. This sample gives fewer than 400,000 distinct CDR3 sequences in total; about 10% of them show up just once. Jointly, the top ten make up about 3.5% of the sample. This sample comprised CD4+ T cells sorted from PBMCs, obtained 45 days after the yellow fever booster vaccination. Every receptor here comes from a man between 18 and 29 years old who received the YFV17D yellow fever vaccine.

This clonotype was recorded a few times. The chain links TRBV6-2 or TRBV6-3 to TRBJ1-2, with D hard to call. The CDR3 is 12 residues long. From germline, CDR1 is MNHEY and CDR2 SVGEGT. V was clipped by 2 bases and J by 7 bases, with 8 bases between them. The CDR3 loop is CASSYVVGGYTF. CDR3 nucleotides: TGTGCCAGCAGTTACGTGGTCGGTGGCTACACCTTC.

This clonotype was seen ten or more times. The J gene is TRBJ1-1, the V gene TRBV29-1; no clear D gene. In germline, CDR1 is SQVTM, CDR2 ANQGSEA. V was pared by 3 bases and J by 10 bases, with 15 bases between. The CDR3 contains 12 residues. CDR3 in DNA: TGCAGCGTTGATCGGCAGTTTTTGGGAGCTTTCTTT. Amino acids: CSVDRQFLGAFF.

This clonotype was counted between two and nine times. This sequence joins TRBV12-3 or TRBV12-4 and TRBJ2-3, with 8 positions matching TRBD1. V dropped 7 bases and J dropped 1; count of bases not matched to a gene: 4. The CDR3 sequence is 14 residues long. The CDR3 nucleotides are TGTGCCAGCACCCCGGGACAGGGCACAGATACGCAGTATTTT. Its translation: CASTPGQGTDTQYF.

Only a few counts were recorded for this clonotype. J is TRBJ1-1 and V is TRBV7-2, with D hard to call. The CDR3 contains 14 residues. Germline values: CDR1 SGHTA, CDR2 FQGNSA. Trimming removed 5 bases from V and 3 bases from J, with 13 bases in between. The CDR3 region has the DNA TGTGCCAGCAGCCATGACACCTTGTACACTGAAGCTTTCTTT. As protein: CASSHDTLYTEAFF.

This clonotype showed up many times. This rearrangement joins TRBV6-5 to TRBJ2-2, with 11 nucleotides matching TRBD1. This CDR3 has 14 residues. CDR1 is MNHEY, CDR2 SVGAGI, per germline. Trimming cost V 6 bases and J 4 bases; bases outside gene matches: 1. Here the CDR3 reads CASRGQGGTGELFF. In nucleotides, the CDR3 is TGTGCCAGCAGGGGACAGGGGGGCACCGGGGAGCTGTTTTTT.

This clonotype was recorded a few times. The chain recombines TRBV24-1 with TRBJ2-2; 9 bases fit TRBD1. The CDR3 runs 20 residues. The trim removed 2 bases at V and 5 bases at J, leaving 17 bases unmatched. From germline, CDR1 is KGHDR and CDR2 SFDVKD. The CDR3 sequence: CATSDSGTGTEGWGTGELFF. For the CDR3, the DNA is TGTGCCACCAGTGATTCCGGGACAGGGACGGAGGGCTGGGGGACCGGGGAGCTGTTTTTT.

The chain joins TRBV4-2 to TRBJ1-6, with TRBD1 matching 7 bases. The ends lost 6 bases at V and 10 bases at J; junction bases unmatched: 9. CDR1 and CDR2 from the germline V gene are LGHNA and YNFKEQ. This CDR3 contains 14 residues. CDR3: CASSVEGAESPLHF. The CDR3, as DNA: TGTGCCAGCAGTGTGGAGGGGGCTGAGTCACCCCTCCACTTT.

This chain uses TRBV4-2 with TRBJ1-6; D gene uncertain. V lost 0 bases and J lost 8, with 8 bases in between. The CDR3 totals 14 residues. CDR1 and CDR2 from the germline V gene are LGHNA and YNFKEQ. The CDR3 reads CASSQDGRDSPLHF. The CDR3 DNA reads as TGTGCCAGCAGCCAAGATGGCCGGGATTCACCCCTCCACTTT.

The rearrangement links TRBV7-9 to TRBJ1-5; no reliable D call. The CDR3 length is 12 residues. V was clipped by 5 bases and J by 6 bases, with 8 bases between them. Germline CDR1 SEHNR, CDR2 FQNEAQ (reference sequence). The CDR3 sequence is CASSPGTQPQHF. The CDR3 DNA sequence: TGTGCCAGCAGCCCCGGTACTCAGCCCCAGCATTTT.

CDR3 DNA: TGTGCCAGCAGCTCCTCGCCAGGCGCGGCAGATACGCAGTATTTT. Protein product: CASSSSPGAADTQYF. V and J are TRBV7-2 and TRBJ2-3, with D hard to call. The germline V gene encodes CDR1 SGHTA and CDR2 FQGNSA. CDR3 length equals 15 residues. V was shortened by 4 bases and J by 4 bases, with 15 bases between the two germline ends.

In its sample, this clonotype was seen a few times. This chain joins TRBV20-1 and TRBJ2-1; D not resolved. Trimming shortened V by 4 bases and J by 0 bases, and 10 bases separated the two germline ends. Germline CDR1 reads DFQATT; CDR2 reads SNEGSKA (reference sequence). The CDR3 is 14 residues long. This CDR3 is CSATPLSSYNEQFF. DNA of the CDR3: TGCAGTGCTACCCCCTTGAGCTCCTACAATGAGCAGTTCTTC.

This clonotype was seen ten or more times. V usage is TRBV9 and J usage is TRBJ1-2, with D perhaps matching TRBD1 (6 bases). The germline CDR1 and CDR2 sequences are SGDLS and YYNGEE. V lost 4 bases and J lost 3, with 13 bases in between. The CDR3 sequence is 14 residues long. CDR3 nucleotide sequence: TGTGCCAGCAGCTCAGTGGACAGCCACTATGGCTACACCTTC. It codes for CASSSVDSHYGYTF.

This clonotype came up many times. CDR3 DNA sequence: TGTGCCAGCAGCCTGGGACAGGGGGCGCGGGATACGCAGTATTTT. Translated: CASSLGQGARDTQYF. V gene TRBV7-9 combines with J gene TRBJ2-3; 12 bases match TRBD1. Germline V gives CDR1 SEHNR, CDR2 FQNEAQ (reference sequence). This CDR3 is built from 15 residues. The J segment lost 6 bases and the V segment lost 5 bases, leaving 6 bases of the junction unmatched.